Each of the 30 T cell receptor beta chains below was sequenced from the same sample in a study of long-term antiretroviral therapy in people with HIV. The run of the v3.0 immunoSEQ assay was at survey level. This table comes from immunoSEQ multiplex PCR, and its TCRdb copy is limited to in-frame clones, with some not included. The profile shows just over 15,000 clones, roughly 80% of them singletons. The specimen comprised unsorted PBMCs, sampled just before starting antiretroviral therapy. The receptors originated from a man aged 40-49 years with HIV.

V is TRBV9 and J is TRBJ2-5; 7 nucleotides match TRBD2. V dropped 3 bases and J dropped 1; count of bases not matched to a gene: 6. This CDR3 has 15 residues. CDR1 SGDLS and CDR2 YYNGEE come from the germline V gene. For the CDR3, the DNA is TGTGCCAGCAGCGCCAAGTCTAGCGGCCAAGAGACCCAGTACTTC. It translates to CASSAKSSGQETQYF.

The V call is TRBV13, the J call TRBJ1-2; no firm D call. This CDR3 region has 13 residues. Trimming pared 4 bases from V and 8 bases from J, leaving 14 bases between. Per the germline V gene, CDR1 is PRHDT and CDR2 is FYEKMQ (reference sequence). DNA for the CDR3: TGTGCCAGCAGCTCGGCCGGCAGAAGCGGCTACACCTTC. Protein product: CASSSAGRSGYTF.

The V and J genes are TRBV5-5 and TRBJ2-2; TRBD2 matches 9 bases. The CDR3 length is 16 residues. V shed 0 bases and J 5 bases; nucleotides not matched to a gene: 5. CDR1 and CDR2 (germline): SGHKS, YYEKEE (reference sequence). DNA for the CDR3: TGTGCCAGCAGCTTGGATAGCGGGGGTTGGACCGGGGAGCTGTTTTTT. Its protein is CASSLDSGGWTGELFF.

This clone was recorded a few times. The CDR3 region has the DNA TGTGCCAGCAGCTTGGCAGGGGCTAGCAATCAGCCCCAGCATTTT. This sequence encodes CASSLAGASNQPQHF. The V call is TRBV5-5, the J call TRBJ1-5; possibly TRBD1 for D (6 bases). Germline CDR1 reads SGHKS; CDR2 reads YYEKEE (reference sequence). The CDR3 is made up of 15 amino acids. V lost 0 bases, J lost 0 bases, and 7 bases lay in between.

This clone was detected only a few times. Here the CDR3 reads CASSSSGPGSYEQYF. The CDR3 bases are TGCGCCAGCAGCTCCTCCGGACCTGGAAGCTACGAGCAGTACTTC. This chain joins TRBV10-1 and TRBJ2-7, with D hard to call. This CDR3 spans 15 amino acids. V was shortened by 6 bases and J by 3 bases, with 18 bases between the two germline ends. Germline V lookup: CDR1 WNHNN, CDR2 SYGVQD (reference sequence).

V usage is TRBV11-2 and J usage is TRBJ1-1, with D uncertain. The CDR3 is 13 amino acids. Germline V lookup: CDR1 SGHAT, CDR2 FQNNGV. With 0 bases removed from V and 5 bases from J, the gap between germline ends came to 7 bases. CDR3 sequence reads: CASSLDPKTEAFF. The CDR3 region has the DNA TGTGCCAGCAGCTTAGACCCTAAGACTGAAGCTTTCTTT.

The chain employs TRBV6-1 and TRBJ2-1; 10 bases are a match to TRBD1. The CDR3 runs 16 residues. The germline V gene encodes CDR1 MNHNS and CDR2 SASEGT. The J segment lost 5 bases and the V segment lost 3 bases, leaving 7 bases of the junction unmatched. In DNA form, the CDR3 reads TGTGCCAGCAGTGAGCACCGGACAGGGGGTAACAATGAGCAGTTCTTC. It specifies CASSEHRTGGNNEQFF.

J is TRBJ2-7 and V is TRBV19, with TRBD1 identical over 9 bases. The CDR3 contains 16 residues. Germline CDR1 reads LNHDA; CDR2 reads SQIVND (reference sequence). V trimming: 3 bases; J trimming: 0 bases; junction bases outside the gene matches: 6. CDR3 coding DNA: TGTGCCAGTAGTATCGTTGGGACAGGGCCCTCCTACGAGCAGTACTTC. It yields the protein CASSIVGTGPSYEQYF.

The chain uses TRBV5-6 and TRBJ2-7; either TRBD1 or TRBD2 may supply D (5 bases each). Trimming took 0 bases from V and 3 from J, leaving 10 bases between them. The V gene's germline CDR1 is SGHDT and CDR2 YYEEEE. The CDR3 is 14 amino acids. The DNA of the CDR3 is TGTGCCAGCAGCTTGGGGGGGAACGGCTACGAGCAGTACTTC. It translates to CASSLGGNGYEQYF.

The chain employs TRBV4-2 and TRBJ2-3; D might be TRBD2 (6 bases). CDR1 is LGHNA and CDR2 is YNFKEQ in the germline V gene. The CDR3 is 15 residues long. The ends were cut back, 3 bases at V and 0 bases at J, with 10 bases in the middle. CDR3 sequence (DNA): TGTGCCAGCAGCCAGGGCGGGACGAGCACAGATACGCAGTATTTT. Translating it yields CASSQGGTSTDTQYF.

The V gene is TRBV5-4, the J gene TRBJ2-3, with D maybe TRBD1 (5 bases). Trimming pared 4 bases from V and 3 bases from J, leaving 6 bases between. The germline gives CDR1 SGHNT, CDR2 YYREEE (reference sequence). The CDR3 runs to 12 residues. The DNA of the CDR3 is TGTGCCAGCAGCAGGGGAACAGATACGCAGTATTTT. Encoded protein: CASSRGTDTQYF.

The CDR3 coding sequence is TGTGCCACCGTTAGCGGACAGAACACCGGGGAGCTGTTTTTT. This codes for CATVSGQNTGELFF. The rearrangement links TRBV10-3 to TRBJ2-2; a possible D gene is TRBD2 (6 bases). Germline CDR1 and CDR2: ENHRY and SYGVKD. There are 14 residues in the CDR3. V was trimmed by 10 bases and J by 1 base, leaving 13 bases between them.

V is TRBV15 and J is TRBJ2-3; 10 positions match TRBD2. Germline CDR1 reads LNHNV; CDR2 reads YYDKDF (reference sequence). CDR3 length: 19 amino acids. With V trimmed by 0 bases and J by 2 bases, 11 bases remained unmatched. The CDR3 coding sequence is TGTGCCACCAGCAGAGAGCTAGCGGGAGCCCTGCCTCCCACAGATACGCAGTATTTT. It translates to CATSRELAGALPPTDTQYF. The full variable domain, with the rest looked up from reference TRBV15 and TRBJ2-3, is DAMVIQNPRYQVTQFGKPVTLSCSQTLNHNVMYWYQQKSSQAPKLLFHYYDKDFNNEADTPDNFQSRRPNTSFCFLDIRSPGLGDTAMYLCATSRELAGALPPTDTQYFGPGTRLTVL.

The V gene is TRBV5-1, the J gene TRBJ2-3; possible D gene TRBD1, 6 bases. The germline CDR1 and CDR2 sequences are SGHRS and YFSETQ. The CDR3 loop spans 15 amino acids. V lost 4 bases, J lost 2 bases, and 14 bases lay in between. The CDR3 DNA sequence: TGCGCCAGCAGCCCCACGGACAGAGACACAGATACGCAGTATTTT. Encoded protein: CASSPTDRDTDTQYF.

This chain links TRBV6-1 with TRBJ2-7, with 7 bases identical to TRBD1. Germline CDR1 and CDR2: MNHNS and SASEGT. The CDR3 loop spans 14 amino acids. J lost 2 bases, V lost 4 bases, and 5 bases had no gene match. As DNA, the CDR3 is TGTGCCAGCAGTGCGACAGGGAATCCCTACGAGCAGTACTTC. Its protein product is CASSATGNPYEQYF.

This clone occurred a few times. Other DNA sequences in this sample translate to the same CDR3. The CDR3 here is CASSLETSGTDTQYF. The CDR3 bases are TGTGCCAGCAGCTTGGAAACTAGCGGGACAGATACGCAGTATTTT. The chain recombines TRBV5-4 with TRBJ2-3, with 9 bases that match TRBD2. The CDR3 sequence is 15 residues long. V lost 0 bases and J lost 3; bases outside the gene matches: 2. Germline-derived CDR1 and CDR2 are SGHNT and YYREEE (reference sequence).

This chain joins TRBV9 and TRBJ2-3; D perhaps matches TRBD2 (6 bases). Germline V gene lookup returns CDR1 SGDLS and CDR2 YYNGEE. V was clipped by 0 bases and J by 1 base, with 9 bases between them. The length of the CDR3 is 15 residues. The CDR3 coding sequence is TGTGCCAGCAGCGTAGGGGGGGTACGCACAGATACGCAGTATTTT. It encodes CASSVGGVRTDTQYF.

The chain carries TRBV5-1 and TRBJ2-2, with D perhaps matching TRBD2 (5 bases). Trimming removed 0 bases at V and 3 bases at J, with 12 bases between. Germline assignment: CDR1 SGHRS and CDR2 YFSETQ. This CDR3 comprises 16 residues. CDR3 region: CASSLAGTGDTGELFF. The CDR3 coding sequence is TGCGCCAGCAGCTTGGCTGGAACCGGGGACACCGGGGAGCTGTTTTTT.

This clone is labeled large (0.1 to 1%). The chain joins TRBV2 to TRBJ1-1, with a possible D match to TRBD1 (5 bases). Germline lookup yields CDR1 SNHLY and CDR2 FYNNEI. Trimming cost V 8 bases and J 11 bases, with 15 bases left between them. The CDR3 runs to 11 residues. In DNA form, the CDR3 reads TGTGCCAGCCCTACCAGGGACGGTGCTTTCTTT. As protein: CASPTRDGAFF. Together with reference TRBV2 and TRBJ1-1, the CDR3 gives the full variable domain: EPEVTQTPSHQVTQMGQEVILRCVPISNHLYFYWYRQILGQKVEFLVSFYNNEISEKSEIFDDQFSVERPDGSNFTLKIRSTKLEDSAMYFCASPTRDGAFFGQGTRLTVV.

This chain uses TRBV19 with TRBJ1-1; D might be TRBD1 (6 bases). The V gene lost 7 bases and the J gene lost 7 bases, with 16 bases spanning the gap. This CDR3 has 13 residues. The germline V gene has CDR1 LNHDA and CDR2 SQIVND (reference sequence). The CDR3 loop is CASTSSPQGEAFF. The CDR3 region has the DNA TGTGCCAGTACCTCATCTCCACAGGGTGAAGCTTTCTTT.

V gene TRBV10-3 combines with J gene TRBJ1-4; the match to TRBD1 covers 8 bases. Per germline, CDR1 ENHRY and CDR2 SYGVKD. The length of the CDR3 is 17 residues. The J segment lost 8 bases and the V segment lost 4 bases, leaving 15 bases of the junction unmatched. The CDR3 DNA follows: TGTGCCATCAGTGGATCGGACAGGGCGGCCTCGGGGGAAAAACTGTTTTTT. Amino acids: CAISGSDRAASGEKLFF.

The J gene is TRBJ1-1, the V gene TRBV9; no reliable D call. The CDR3 extends over 17 amino acids. Germline V gene data show CDR1 as SGDLS and CDR2 as YYNGEE. Trimming took 3 bases from V and 3 from J, leaving 21 bases between them. The CDR3 DNA sequence: TGTGCCAGCAGCGCACCGATCATAACGGACGGGTACACTGAAGCTTTCTTT. Residues: CASSAPIITDGYTEAFF.

This clone appeared once. The chain recombines TRBV7-8 with TRBJ2-1; a weak D match, TRBD1 (5 bases). CDR3 length: 14 residues. Germline V lookup: CDR1 SGHVS, CDR2 FQNEAQ. V lost 5 bases and J 4 bases, leaving 12 bases between the germline ends. CDR3 nucleotide sequence: TGTGCCAGCAGCCCACCGACAGTGTACAATGAGCAGTTCTTC. Protein product: CASSPPTVYNEQFF.

The chain uses TRBV13 and TRBJ2-2, with a tentative D call TRBD1 (5 bases). The CDR3 contains 15 residues. Germline loops: CDR1 PRHDT, CDR2 FYEKMQ (reference sequence). V was shortened by 2 bases and J by 2 bases, with 9 bases between the two germline ends. Written as DNA, the CDR3 is TGTGCCAGCAGCTTAATGACAGACAACACCGGGGAGCTGTTTTTT. Amino acid sequence: CASSLMTDNTGELFF.

The V and J genes are TRBV28 and TRBJ2-5; 12 positions agree with TRBD2. The CDR3 is 16 residues long. Germline V gives CDR1 MDHEN, CDR2 SYDVKM. The V gene end was trimmed by 1 base and the J gene end by 7 bases; junction bases not matched to a gene: 7. This CDR3 is CASSLYGTSGLTTQYF. CDR3 DNA sequence: TGTGCCAGCAGTTTATATGGGACTAGCGGGTTGACGACCCAGTACTTC.

The chain has TRBV6-1 and TRBJ2-2; the D gene is possibly TRBD2 (6 bases). Germline V gene lookup returns CDR1 MNHNS and CDR2 SASEGT. The CDR3 extends over 15 amino acids. The V end was cut by 0 bases, the J end by 3 bases, with 8 bases between. The CDR3 nucleotides are TGTGCCAGCAGTGAAGCGGAGGGTGACACCGGGGAGCTGTTTTTT. It yields the protein CASSEAEGDTGELFF.

V is TRBV5-1 and J is TRBJ1-1; 7 positions match TRBD1. J lost 6 bases, V lost 4 bases, and 9 bases had no gene match. Looked up from germline, CDR1 is SGHRS and CDR2 is YFSETQ. CDR3 length: 14 amino acids. The CDR3 spells CASSLGTERAEAFF. The CDR3 DNA is TGCGCCAGCAGCCTCGGGACAGAAAGAGCTGAAGCTTTCTTT.

V and J are TRBV6-5 and TRBJ1-1; unclear D gene. V was shortened by 2 bases and J by 3 bases, with 13 bases between the two germline ends. CDR1 is MNHEY, CDR2 SVGAGI, per germline. The CDR3 extends over 15 amino acids. The CDR3: CASSYVGGGYTEAFF. DNA of the CDR3: TGTGCCAGCAGTTACGTGGGCGGAGGGTACACTGAAGCTTTCTTT.

The chain is built from TRBV2 and TRBJ2-7, with D tentatively TRBD1 (5 bases). V shed 2 bases and J shed 0 bases, with 11 bases lying between them. Germline CDR1 and CDR2: SNHLY and FYNNEI. The CDR3 contains 15 residues. DNA of the CDR3: TGTGCCAGCAGTGAACTCAGGGCCTCCTCCTACGAGCAGTACTTC. Encoded protein: CASSELRASSYEQYF.

The CDR3 bases are TGCGCCAGCAGCCAAGGGATATTAGCGGGGGGGGATGAGCAGTTCTTC. Its protein product is CASSQGILAGGDEQFF. The chain couples TRBV4-1 to TRBJ2-1; the match to TRBD2 covers 11 bases. V shed 1 base and J 8 bases; nucleotides not matched to a gene: 7. From germline, CDR1 is MGHRA and CDR2 YSYEKL. CDR3 size: 16 residues.